The subject of this entry is one T cell receptor beta chain. The entry originates in a study of T cell changes during pregnancy in multiple sclerosis. With 0 bases removed from V and 6 bases from J, the gap between germline ends came to 12 bases. From germline, CDR1 is SGHDT and CDR2 YYEEEE. The CDR3 contains 15 residues. Clones were read by immunoSEQ multiplex PCR, and TCRdb kept only the in-frame ones, dropping some. The data show around 55,000 clones, 90% to 95% seen once. The origin of this receptor is a female donor with multiple sclerosis, enrolled in a pregnancy study. The sequenced sample was CD8+ T cells from peripheral blood mononuclear cells, obtained in the third trimester of pregnancy. V gene TRBV5-6 combines with J gene TRBJ2-2; a weak D match, TRBD2 (5 bases). The CDR3 nucleotides read TGTGCCAGCAGCTTGGCATCTACTAGGCCCGGGGAGCTGTTTTTT. This sequence encodes CASSLASTRPGELFF.